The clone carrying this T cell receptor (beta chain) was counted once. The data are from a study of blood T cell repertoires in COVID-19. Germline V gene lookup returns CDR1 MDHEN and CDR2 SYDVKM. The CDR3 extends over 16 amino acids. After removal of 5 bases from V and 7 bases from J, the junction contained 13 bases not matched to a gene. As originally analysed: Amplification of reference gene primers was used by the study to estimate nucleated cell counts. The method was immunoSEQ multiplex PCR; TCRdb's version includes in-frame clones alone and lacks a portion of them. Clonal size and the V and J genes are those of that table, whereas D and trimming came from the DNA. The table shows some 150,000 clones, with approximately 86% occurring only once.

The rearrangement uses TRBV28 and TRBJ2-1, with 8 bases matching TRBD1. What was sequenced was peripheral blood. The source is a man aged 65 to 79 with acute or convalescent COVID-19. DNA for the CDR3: TGTGCCAGCAGTATACCGGTAAGGACAGGGATAAATGAGCAGTTCTTC. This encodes CASSIPVRTGINEQFF.